One sample yielded the 20 T cell receptor beta chains listed below, sequenced in a study of T cell repertoires in cytomegalovirus infection. TCRdb re-called the reads with MiXCR, one entry per CDR3 protein. The sample comprises some 590,000 distinct CDR3 sequences, approximately 40% of which are singletons, and about 48% rests with the top ten. The antigens for these receptors are not known. Sequenced here: cultured PBMCs, sampled from culture after CMV antigen stimulation. The source of these receptors is a human donor in good health (CMV status not recorded). Some clones in this sample may be carry-over from other donors' samples.

The CDR3 DNA reads as TGTGCCAGCAGTTTTGGGGTAAGCTCCTACGAGCAGTACTTC. Amino acid sequence: CASSFGVSSYEQYF. The chain employs TRBV12-3 or TRBV12-4 and TRBJ2-7; D is ambiguous. CDR3 size: 14 residues. Trimming took off 3 bases at V and 0 bases at J, with 9 bases between the two ends.

This chain connects TRBV12-3 or TRBV12-4 to TRBJ2-1; no reliable D call. The CDR3 totals 11 residues. V was shortened by 4 bases and J by 9 bases, with 7 bases between the two germline ends. The chain's CDR3 is CASSWSVEQFF. The CDR3 nucleotides are TGTGCCAGCAGTTGGTCGGTTGAGCAGTTCTTC.

This chain joins TRBV7-2 and TRBJ2-1; D remains unclear. Trimming removed 1 base from V and 4 bases from J, with 17 bases in between. This CDR3 spans 17 amino acids. Per germline, CDR1 SGHTA and CDR2 FQGNSA. The CDR3 region is CASSLELSRTVYNEQFF. DNA of the CDR3: TGTGCCAGCAGCTTAGAGCTAAGTCGAACCGTATACAATGAGCAGTTCTTC. Full variable domain (missing parts from reference TRBV7-2 and TRBJ2-1): GAGVSQSPSNKVTEKGKDVELRCDPISGHTALYWYRQSLGQGLEFLIYFQGNSAPDKSGLPSDRFSAERTGGSVSTLTIQRTQQEDSAVYLCASSLELSRTVYNEQFFGPGTRLTVL.

This chain joins TRBV6-2 or TRBV6-3 and TRBJ2-1; D not resolved. The germline V gene encodes CDR1 MNHEY and CDR2 SVGEGT. Trimming left V 10 bases short and J 4 bases short, with 17 bases between. The CDR3 runs 14 residues. The CDR3 loop is CATNGPGRYNEQFF. Written as DNA, the CDR3 is TGTGCCACCAACGGACCGGGCCGTTACAATGAGCAGTTCTTC.

In its sample, this clonotype was seen many times. The chain is built from TRBV7-2 and TRBJ2-1; tentative D call: TRBD2 (5 bases). With 5 bases removed from V and 12 bases from J, the gap between germline ends came to 11 bases. The CDR3 contains 11 residues. Germline-derived CDR1 and CDR2 are SGHTA and FQGNSA. The CDR3 sequence: CASSGGRAQFF. Written as DNA, the CDR3 is TGTGCCAGCAGCGGAGGAAGGGCGCAGTTCTTC.

V usage is TRBV6-1 and J usage is TRBJ2-7; TRBD2 matches at 13 bases. With 7 bases clipped from V and 3 bases from J, the junction kept 3 bases outside the gene matches. The V gene's germline CDR1 is MNHNS and CDR2 SASEGT. The CDR3 runs 14 residues. CDR3 DNA sequence: TGTGCCAGCACCGGACTAGCGGGGGACTACGAGCAGTACTTC. Translating gives CASTGLAGDYEQYF.

Only a few counts were recorded for this clonotype. The chain links TRBV20-1 to TRBJ2-2; TRBD2 agrees at 8 bases. This CDR3 has 14 residues. The ends lost 1 base at V and 3 bases at J; junction bases unmatched: 1. Germline CDR1 and CDR2: DFQATT and SNEGSKA (reference sequence). DNA of the CDR3: TGCAGTGCTAGAGCTAGCGGGCACACCGGGGAGCTGTTTTTT. Amino acids: CSARASGHTGELFF.

The table lists this clonotype with a few counts. The chain uses TRBV7-2 and TRBJ1-5; 7 nucleotides agree with TRBD1. The germline V gene encodes CDR1 SGHTA and CDR2 FQGNSA. The CDR3 consists of 15 residues. V was clipped by 1 base and J by 5 bases; unmatched bases: 5. CDR3 bases: TGTGCCAGCAGCTTAGAAGCAGGGGGTGATCAGCCCCAGCATTTT. It specifies CASSLEAGGDQPQHF. Based on the CDR3 plus reference TRBV7-2 and TRBJ1-5, the full variable domain is GAGVSQSPSNKVTEKGKDVELRCDPISGHTALYWYRQSLGQGLEFLIYFQGNSAPDKSGLPSDRFSAERTGGSVSTLTIQRTQQEDSAVYLCASSLEAGGDQPQHFGDGTRLSIL.

The V call is TRBV18, the J call TRBJ1-1, with TRBD1 matching 7 bases. CDR1 is KGHSH, CDR2 LQKENI, per germline. V lost 4 bases to trimming and J lost 0 bases; unmatched junction nucleotides: 8. This CDR3 has 16 amino acids. Here the CDR3 reads CASSHSRGRVNTEAFF. CDR3 DNA sequence: TGTGCCAGCTCACATTCTAGGGGGCGCGTGAACACTGAAGCTTTCTTT.

V and J are TRBV7-2 and TRBJ2-3, with D tentatively TRBD2 (6 bases). The CDR3 extends over 13 amino acids. V gave up 3 bases and J gave up 4 bases, with 8 bases separating them. Germline CDR1 reads SGHTA; CDR2 reads FQGNSA. CDR3 nucleotides: TGTGCCAGCAGCTTGTGGGGGGCAGATACGCAGTATTTT. Its translation: CASSLWGADTQYF.

This chain's CDR3 is CATSTQRWQGLSGNTIYF. CDR3 nucleotides: TGTGCCACCAGCACCCAGAGGTGGCAGGGCTTATCTGGAAACACCATATATTTT. The chain recombines TRBV15 with TRBJ1-3, with D possibly TRBD1 on 5 matching bases. This CDR3 is 18 amino acids long. Germline V CDR1 and CDR2: LNHNV, YYDKDF (reference sequence). Trimming cost V 4 bases and J 1 base, with 20 bases left between them.

The chain carries TRBV12-3 or TRBV12-4 and TRBJ1-1; D possibly corresponds to TRBD1 (5 bases). The V end was cut by 3 bases, the J end by 5 bases, with 10 bases between. CDR3 length: 13 amino acids. The CDR3 is CASSFGARTEAFF. The CDR3 DNA follows: TGTGCCAGCAGTTTTGGGGCAAGGACTGAAGCTTTCTTT.

J is TRBJ2-7 and V is TRBV6-6; D perhaps matches TRBD2 (6 bases). The length of the CDR3 is 16 residues. V was shortened by 4 bases and J by 0 bases, with 16 bases between the two germline ends. CDR1 MNHNY and CDR2 SVGAGI come from the germline V gene (reference sequence). CDR3 in amino acids: CASSSKGTASSYEQYF. The CDR3 DNA is TGTGCCAGCAGTTCTAAGGGGACTGCGAGCTCCTACGAGCAGTACTTC.

The chain employs TRBV7-6 and TRBJ2-5; 11 bases fit TRBD2. The CDR3 extends over 15 amino acids. The ends lost 5 bases at V and 5 bases at J; junction bases unmatched: 7. The V gene's germline CDR1 is SGHVS and CDR2 FNYEAQ. CDR3 amino acids: CASSPSGRFLETQYF. CDR3 bases: TGTGCCAGCAGCCCTAGCGGGAGGTTCTTGGAGACCCAGTACTTC.

In its sample, this clonotype was seen many times. The chain uses TRBV7-2 and TRBJ2-3, with D perhaps matching TRBD1 (5 bases). The germline V gene encodes CDR1 SGHTA and CDR2 FQGNSA. Between the trimmed V and J ends, which lost 1 base and 3 bases, there was a span of 8 bases. This CDR3 comprises 14 residues. The CDR3 DNA sequence: TGTGCCAGCAGCTTAGGGGGCCAGACAGATACGCAGTATTTT. It is translated as CASSLGGQTDTQYF.

V is TRBV6-1 and J is TRBJ2-7, with D hard to call. Germline CDR1 MNHNS, CDR2 SASEGT. V was clipped by 5 bases and J by 2 bases, with 13 bases between them. This CDR3 region has 14 residues. CDR3 sequence: CASSYRQVTYEQYF. As DNA, the CDR3 is TGTGCCAGCAGTTACCGGCAGGTTACCTACGAGCAGTACTTC.

The J gene is TRBJ1-5, the V gene TRBV12-3 or TRBV12-4, with D perhaps matching TRBD1 (5 bases). V gave up 5 bases and J gave up 5 bases, with 19 bases separating them. The CDR3 is made up of 16 amino acids. The CDR3 sequence is CASSPFPLQGDQPQHF. The CDR3, as DNA: TGTGCCAGCAGTCCATTCCCCCTTCAGGGAGATCAGCCCCAGCATTTT.

The chain carries TRBV20-1 and TRBJ2-5; TRBD2 agrees at 8 bases. V trimming: 7 bases; J trimming: 4 bases; junction bases outside the gene matches: 14. Germline CDR1 DFQATT, CDR2 SNEGSKA (reference sequence). The CDR3 runs 15 residues. This CDR3 reads CSGTAELAVRETQYF. CDR3 sequence (DNA): TGCAGTGGAACAGCGGAACTAGCGGTGCGAGAGACCCAGTACTTC.

The CDR3 sequence: CSVAPDRAYNEQFF. The CDR3 nucleotides read TGCAGCGTTGCCCCGGATCGTGCCTACAATGAGCAGTTCTTC. The gene calls are TRBV29-1 and TRBJ2-1, with D unclear. The CDR3 runs to 14 residues. The germline V gene encodes CDR1 SQVTM and CDR2 ANQGSEA. Trimming cost V 4 bases and J 2 bases, with 12 bases left between them.

This chain joins TRBV7-2 and TRBJ2-5; a weak D match, TRBD2 (6 bases). The CDR3 totals 14 residues. Germline V gene sequence: CDR1 SGHTA, CDR2 FQGNSA. V lost 2 bases and J lost 1, with 8 bases in between. The CDR3 coding sequence is TGTGCCAGCAGCTTAAATAGCGGCCAAGAGACCCAGTACTTC. This sequence encodes CASSLNSGQETQYF.